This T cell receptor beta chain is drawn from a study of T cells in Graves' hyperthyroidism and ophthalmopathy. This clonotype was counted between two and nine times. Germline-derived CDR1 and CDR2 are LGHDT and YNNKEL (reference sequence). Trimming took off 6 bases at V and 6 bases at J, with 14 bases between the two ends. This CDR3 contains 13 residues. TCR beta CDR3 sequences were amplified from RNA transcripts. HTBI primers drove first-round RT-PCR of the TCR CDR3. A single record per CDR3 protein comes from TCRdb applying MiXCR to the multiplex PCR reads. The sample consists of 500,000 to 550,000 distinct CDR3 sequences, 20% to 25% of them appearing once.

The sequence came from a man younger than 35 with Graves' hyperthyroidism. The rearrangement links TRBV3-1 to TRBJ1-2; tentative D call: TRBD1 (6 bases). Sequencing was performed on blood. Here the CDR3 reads CASSLPQGNGYTF. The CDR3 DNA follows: TGTGCCAGCAGTCTTCCCCAGGGGAATGGCTACACCTTC.